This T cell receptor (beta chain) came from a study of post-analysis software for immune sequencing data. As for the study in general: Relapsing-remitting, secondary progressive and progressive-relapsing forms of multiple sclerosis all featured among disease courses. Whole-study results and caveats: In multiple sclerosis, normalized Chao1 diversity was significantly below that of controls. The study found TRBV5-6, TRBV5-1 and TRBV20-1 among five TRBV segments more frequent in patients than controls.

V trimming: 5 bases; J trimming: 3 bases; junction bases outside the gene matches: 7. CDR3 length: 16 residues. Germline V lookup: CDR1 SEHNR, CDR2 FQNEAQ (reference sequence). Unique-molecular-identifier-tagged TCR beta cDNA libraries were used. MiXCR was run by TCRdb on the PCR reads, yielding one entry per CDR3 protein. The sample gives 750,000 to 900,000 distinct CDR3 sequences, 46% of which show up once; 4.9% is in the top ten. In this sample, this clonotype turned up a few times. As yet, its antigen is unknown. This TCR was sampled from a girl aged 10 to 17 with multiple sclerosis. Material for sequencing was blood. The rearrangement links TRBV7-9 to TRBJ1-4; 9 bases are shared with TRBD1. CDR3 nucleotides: TGTGCCAGCAGCAAACTACAGGGGGCGTCTAATGAAAAACTGTTTTTT. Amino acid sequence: CASSKLQGASNEKLFF. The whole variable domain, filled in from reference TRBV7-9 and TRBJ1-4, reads DTGVSQNPRHKITKRGQNVTFRCDPISEHNRLYWYRQTLGQGPEFLTYFQNEAQLEKSRLLSDRFSAERPKGSFSTLEIQRTEQGDSAMYLCASSKLQGASNEKLFFGSGTQLSVL.